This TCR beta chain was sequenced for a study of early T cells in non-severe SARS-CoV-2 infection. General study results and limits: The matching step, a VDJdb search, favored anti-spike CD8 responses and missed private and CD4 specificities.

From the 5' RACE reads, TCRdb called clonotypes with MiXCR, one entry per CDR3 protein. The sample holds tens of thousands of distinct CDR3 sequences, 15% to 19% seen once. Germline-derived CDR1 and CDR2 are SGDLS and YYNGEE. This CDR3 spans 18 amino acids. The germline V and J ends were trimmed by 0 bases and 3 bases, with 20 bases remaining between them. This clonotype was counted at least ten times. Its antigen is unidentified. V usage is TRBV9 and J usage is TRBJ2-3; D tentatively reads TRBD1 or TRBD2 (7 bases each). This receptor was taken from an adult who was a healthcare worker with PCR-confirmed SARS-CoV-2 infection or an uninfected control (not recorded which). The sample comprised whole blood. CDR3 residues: CASSVAFPTGRETDTQYF. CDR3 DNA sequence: TGTGCCAGCAGCGTAGCCTTTCCGACAGGGAGGGAGACAGATACGCAGTATTTT.